This is a list of T cell receptor beta chains from one sample in a study of response to subunit inactivated influenza vaccine. TCRdb reanalysed the RT-PCR reads using MiXCR and keeps one entry per CDR3 protein. The table includes about 530,000 distinct CDR3 sequences, 13% detected once. The starting material was PBMCs from blood, obtained roughly 45 days after vaccination. These receptors were obtained from a man aged 50 to 60 who received an inactivated influenza vaccine. Each CDR3 is given with its conserved first and last residue. A D gene is named only where the DNA matches it firmly. For some rows the clone size is stated as once, few or many, or as a class when expanded; others skip it.

V	size	J	D	CDR3	DNA
TRBV29-1	many	TRBJ2-1	TRBD1	CSVEQARGRGLIDEQFF	TGCAGCGTTGAGCAAGCTAGGGGGCGAGGGCTAATCGATGAGCAGTTCTTC
TRBV20-1	NA	TRBJ2-2	TRBD1	CCARDLGQKNTGELFF	TGCTGTGCTAGAGATTTGGGACAGAAGAACACCGGGGAGCTGTTTTTT
TRBV12-3/TRBV12-4	many	TRBJ2-7	TRBD2	CASSLSGLADYEQYF	TGTGCCAGCAGTCTATCCGGGCTAGCGGACTACGAGCAGTACTTC
TRBV27	NA	TRBJ2-1	TRBD1	CASSYGTGINNEQFF	TGTGCCAGCAGTTACGGGACAGGAATTAACAATGAGCAGTTCTTC
TRBV10-3	NA	TRBJ2-5	TRBD1	CAISEGQGPQETQYF	TGTGCCATCAGTGAGGGACAGGGCCCCCAAGAGACCCAGTACTTC
TRBV5-6	few	TRBJ2-1	NA	CASSSSGPKKFF	TGTGCCAGCAGTTCTTCCGGCCCTAAGAAGTTCTTC
TRBV28	few	TRBJ1-4	NA	CASSPLGTKWDNEKLFF	TGTGCCAGCAGTCCCCTGGGTACGAAGTGGGATAATGAAAAACTGTTTTTT
TRBV20-1	many	TRBJ2-7	NA	CSALLLPRYEQYF	TGCAGTGCTCTTCTACTCCCGCGCTACGAGCAGTACTTC
TRBV7-4	NA	TRBJ2-3	NA	CASSHPGFLRTDTQYF	TGTGCCAGCAGCCACCCAGGGTTTTTGAGGACAGATACGCAGTATTTT
TRBV10-3	few	TRBJ2-1	TRBD1	CAISESSEQGIYNEQFF	TGTGCCATCAGTGAGTCGAGTGAACAGGGGATCTACAATGAGCAGTTCTTC